Listed below are T cell receptor beta chains from one sample, sequenced in a study of control samples from healthy donors and cancer patients. The table came from immunoSEQ multiplex PCR; TCRdb's copy has only in-frame clones and leaves some out. The table records 100,000 or so clones, roughly 80% of them present only once. Material for sequencing was blood. Receptors originate from a woman aged 45-65 years in good health. The CDR3 runs from the conserved cysteine through the conserved F or W. Each record gives: clone size, V gene, J gene, CDR3 protein. Size is omitted from some rows. Given values are once, few, many or a class for expanded clones.

.,TRBV19,TRBJ1-4,CASSIGTGTEKLFF
.,TRBV24-1,TRBJ2-5,CATSDWTSGWEETQYF
few,TRBV3-1/TRBV3-2,TRBJ1-1,CASSQAGTANTEAFF
.,TRBV11-2,TRBJ2-7,CASSPSSGLLNEQYF
.,TRBV19,TRBJ2-1,CASSIVPGNYNEQFF
.,TRBV2,TRBJ2-2,CASKTGTANTGELFF
.,TRBV18,TRBJ1-1,CASSLDRGGDTEAFF
.,TRBV7-2,TRBJ2-1,CASSLVGVAGNEQFF
.,TRBV27,TRBJ1-5,CASSSIIGGSVTQPQHF
.,TRBV5-1,TRBJ2-7,CASSYSSGYEQYF
few,TRBV5-5,TRBJ2-2,CASSPLHRDRVVTGELFF
once,TRBV4-3,TRBJ1-1,CASSRFAGQSTEAFF
once,TRBV29-1,TRBJ2-5,CSVNRGAETQYF
.,TRBV28,TRBJ2-3,CAGRTSASTDTQYF
.,TRBV19,TRBJ1-5,CASRGLGGNQPQHF
few,TRBV19,TRBJ1-4,CASQGEDFVSNEKLFF
.,TRBV7-8,TRBJ2-7,CASSLSQPSYEQYF
.,TRBV5-6,TRBJ2-7,CASSLGGTTDSYEQYF
.,TRBV4-2,TRBJ1-4,CASSQSWPGDQEKLFF
.,TRBV7-2,TRBJ2-3,CASSFDRAVDTQYF
once,TRBV2,TRBJ1-3,CASSFGPGNTIYF
.,TRBV6-5,TRBJ2-2,CASSYSRGTGELFF
.,TRBV29-1,TRBJ2-7,CSVEDSGKPYEQYF
.,TRBV30,TRBJ1-1,CACMDPGRGEAFF
few,TRBV7-2,TRBJ2-7,CASSFSGGAGEQYF
.,TRBV6-2/TRBV6-3,TRBJ1-2,CASSYKGSTGNGYTF
.,TRBV4-3,TRBJ1-1,CASSQSGQGNAEAFF
.,TRBV9,TRBJ2-1,CASSVAPSGLAAYNEQFF
.,TRBV28,TRBJ1-6,CASSLLGENSPLHF
.,TRBV4-3,TRBJ1-4,CASSQDLQGWEKLFF
.,TRBV9,TRBJ1-5,CASSVGSGDLNQPQHF
.,TRBV9,TRBJ2-1,CASSVAGGGGYNEQFF
.,TRBV5-1,TRBJ2-1,CASSPLRASGGNEQFF
.,TRBV19,TRBJ1-3,CASSKRVSSGNTIYF
.,TRBV5-6,TRBJ2-1,CASSSGGPNEQFF
.,TRBV20-1,TRBJ1-3,CSASRDSSGNTIYF
.,TRBV18,TRBJ1-2,CASSPNGDLNYGYTF
.,TRBV4-2,TRBJ1-6,CASSHPRGSTQDPYNSPLHF
.,TRBV7-6,TRBJ2-1,CASSSQTGGPYNEQFF
.,TRBV19,TRBJ1-6,CASSIELTGMTPLHF
.,TRBV30,TRBJ1-2,CAWRYRDLSGYTF
.,TRBV7-3,TRBJ2-5,CASSQGVGPQETQYF
.,TRBV19,TRBJ2-7,CASSISTSGYEQYF
.,TRBV19,TRBJ2-5,CASSLGLAGGPRETQYF
.,TRBV28,TRBJ2-5,CASTVRRGGQETQYF